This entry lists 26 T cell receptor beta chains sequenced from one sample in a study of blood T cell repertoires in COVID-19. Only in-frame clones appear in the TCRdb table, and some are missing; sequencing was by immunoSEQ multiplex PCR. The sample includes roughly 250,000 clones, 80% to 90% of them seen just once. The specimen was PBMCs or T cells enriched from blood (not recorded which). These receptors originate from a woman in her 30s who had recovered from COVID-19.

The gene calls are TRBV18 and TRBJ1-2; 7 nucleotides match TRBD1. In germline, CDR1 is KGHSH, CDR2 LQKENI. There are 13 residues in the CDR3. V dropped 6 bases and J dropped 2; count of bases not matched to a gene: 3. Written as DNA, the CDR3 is TGTGCCAGCTCCGAGGACAGGAACTATGGCTACACCTTC. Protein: CASSEDRNYGYTF.

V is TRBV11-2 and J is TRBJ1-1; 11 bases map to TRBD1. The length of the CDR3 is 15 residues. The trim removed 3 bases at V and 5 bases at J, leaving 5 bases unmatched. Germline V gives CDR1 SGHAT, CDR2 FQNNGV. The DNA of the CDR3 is TGTGCCAGCAGCTTCGACAGGGACAGGGGGACTGAAGCTTTCTTT. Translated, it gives CASSFDRDRGTEAFF.

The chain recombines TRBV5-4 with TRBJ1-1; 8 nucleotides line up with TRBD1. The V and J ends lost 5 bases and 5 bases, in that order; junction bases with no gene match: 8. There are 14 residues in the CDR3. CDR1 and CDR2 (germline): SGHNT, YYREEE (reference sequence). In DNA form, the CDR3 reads TGTGCCAGCAGACCCGGACAGGGAGAGACTGAAGCTTTCTTT. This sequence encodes CASRPGQGETEAFF.

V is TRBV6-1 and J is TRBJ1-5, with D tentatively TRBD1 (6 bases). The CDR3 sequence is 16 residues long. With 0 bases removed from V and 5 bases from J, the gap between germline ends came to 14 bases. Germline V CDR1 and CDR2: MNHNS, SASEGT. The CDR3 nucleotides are TGTGCCAGCAGTGAAGCGGACAGTAGTCGTCATCAGCCCCAGCATTTT. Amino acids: CASSEADSSRHQPQHF.

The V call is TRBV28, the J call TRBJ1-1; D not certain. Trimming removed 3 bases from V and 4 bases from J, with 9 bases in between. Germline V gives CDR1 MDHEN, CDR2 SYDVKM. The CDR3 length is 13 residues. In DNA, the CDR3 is TGTGCCAGCAGTTTCCCTGGCGGCACTGAAGCTTTCTTT. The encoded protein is CASSFPGGTEAFF.

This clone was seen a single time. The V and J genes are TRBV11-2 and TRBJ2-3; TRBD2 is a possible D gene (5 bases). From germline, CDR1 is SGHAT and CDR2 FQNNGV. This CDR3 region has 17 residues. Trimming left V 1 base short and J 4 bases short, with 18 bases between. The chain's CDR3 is CASSLAATRRGADTQYF. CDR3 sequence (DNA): TGTGCCAGCAGCTTAGCGGCCACCCGCCGGGGTGCAGATACGCAGTATTTT.

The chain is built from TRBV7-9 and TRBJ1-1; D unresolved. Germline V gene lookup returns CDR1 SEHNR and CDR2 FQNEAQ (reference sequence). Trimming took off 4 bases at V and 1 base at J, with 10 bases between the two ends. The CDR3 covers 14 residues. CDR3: CASSSTHGNTEAFF. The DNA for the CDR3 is TGTGCCAGCAGCTCTACCCACGGGAACACTGAAGCTTTCTTT.

For the CDR3, the DNA is TGTGCCAGCAGTTTCCAGACTAGCATCTCCGGGGAGCTGTTTTTT. Protein: CASSFQTSISGELFF. The J gene is TRBJ2-2, the V gene TRBV27, with TRBD2 matching over 7 bases. The CDR3 spans 15 residues. V dropped 3 bases and J dropped 6; count of bases not matched to a gene: 7. Germline loops: CDR1 MNHEY, CDR2 SMNVEV (reference sequence).

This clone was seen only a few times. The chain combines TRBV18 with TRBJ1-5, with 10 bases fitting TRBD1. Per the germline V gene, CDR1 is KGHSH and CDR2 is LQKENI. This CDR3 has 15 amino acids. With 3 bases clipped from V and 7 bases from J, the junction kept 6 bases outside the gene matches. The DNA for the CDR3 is TGTGCCAGCTCACCCGGGACAGGGGCAATCCAGCCCCAGCATTTT. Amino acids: CASSPGTGAIQPQHF.

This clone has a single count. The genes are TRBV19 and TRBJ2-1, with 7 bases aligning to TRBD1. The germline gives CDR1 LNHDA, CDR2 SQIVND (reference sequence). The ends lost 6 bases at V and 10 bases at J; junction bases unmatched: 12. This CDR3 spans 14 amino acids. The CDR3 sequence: CASSPPGQRREQFF. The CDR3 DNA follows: TGTGCCAGTAGCCCTCCGGGACAGCGAAGGGAGCAGTTCTTC. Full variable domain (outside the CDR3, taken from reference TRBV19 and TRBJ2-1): DGGITQSPKYLFRKEGQNVTLSCEQNLNHDAMYWYRQDPGQGLRLIYYSQIVNDFQKGDIAEGYSVSREKKESFPLTVTSAQKNPTAFYLCASSPPGQRREQFFGPGTRLTVL.

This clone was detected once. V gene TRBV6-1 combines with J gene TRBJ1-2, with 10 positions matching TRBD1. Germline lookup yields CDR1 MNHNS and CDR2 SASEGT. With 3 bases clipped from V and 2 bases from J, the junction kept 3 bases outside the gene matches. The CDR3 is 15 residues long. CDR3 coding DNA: TGTGCCAGCAGTGAGGGACAGGGGAGGAACTATGGCTACACCTTC. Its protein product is CASSEGQGRNYGYTF.

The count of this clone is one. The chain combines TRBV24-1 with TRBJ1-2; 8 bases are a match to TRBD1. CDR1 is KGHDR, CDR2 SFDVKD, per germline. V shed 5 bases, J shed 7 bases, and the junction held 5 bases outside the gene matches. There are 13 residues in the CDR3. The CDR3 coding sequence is TGTGCCACCAGTGGAGGACAGGGCCGTGGCTACACCTTC. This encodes CATSGGQGRGYTF.

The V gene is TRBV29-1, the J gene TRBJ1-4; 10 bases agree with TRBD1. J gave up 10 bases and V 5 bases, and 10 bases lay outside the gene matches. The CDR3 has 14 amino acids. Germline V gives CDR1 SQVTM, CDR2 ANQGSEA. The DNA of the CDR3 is TGCAGCGTTACGACAGGGGGCCTGATCGGAAAACTGTTTTTT. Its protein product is CSVTTGGLIGKLFF.

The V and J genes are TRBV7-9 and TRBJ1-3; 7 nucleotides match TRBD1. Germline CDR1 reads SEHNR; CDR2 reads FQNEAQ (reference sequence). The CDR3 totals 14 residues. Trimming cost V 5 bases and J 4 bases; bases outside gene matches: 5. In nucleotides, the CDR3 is TGTGCCAGCAGCCTACAGGGGTACGGAAACACCATATATTTT. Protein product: CASSLQGYGNTIYF.

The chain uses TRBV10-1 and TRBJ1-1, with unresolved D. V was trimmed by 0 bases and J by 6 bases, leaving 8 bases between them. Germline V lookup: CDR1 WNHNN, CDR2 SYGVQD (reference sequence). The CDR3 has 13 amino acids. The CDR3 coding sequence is TGCGCCAGCAGTGAGTCGAAACGGTCTGAAGCTTTCTTT. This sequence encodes CASSESKRSEAFF.

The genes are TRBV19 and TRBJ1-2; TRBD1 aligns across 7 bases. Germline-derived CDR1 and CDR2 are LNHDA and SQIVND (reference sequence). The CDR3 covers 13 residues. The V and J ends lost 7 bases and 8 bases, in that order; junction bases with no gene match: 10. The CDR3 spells CASMPLGGDGYTF. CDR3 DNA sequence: TGTGCCAGTATGCCCCTAGGGGGCGACGGCTACACCTTC.

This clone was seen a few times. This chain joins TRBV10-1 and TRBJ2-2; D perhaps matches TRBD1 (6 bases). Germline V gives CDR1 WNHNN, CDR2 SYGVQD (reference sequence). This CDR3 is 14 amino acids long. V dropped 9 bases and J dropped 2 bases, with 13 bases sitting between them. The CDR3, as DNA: TGCGCCAGGTACAGGGCGGCTAACACCGGGGAGCTGTTTTTT. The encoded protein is CARYRAANTGELFF.

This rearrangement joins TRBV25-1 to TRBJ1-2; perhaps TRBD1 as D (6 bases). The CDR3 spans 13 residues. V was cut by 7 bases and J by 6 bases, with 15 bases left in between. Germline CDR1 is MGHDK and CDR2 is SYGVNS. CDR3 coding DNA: TGTGCCAGCATTCCCAGGTGGACAGATGGCTACACCTTC. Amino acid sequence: CASIPRWTDGYTF.

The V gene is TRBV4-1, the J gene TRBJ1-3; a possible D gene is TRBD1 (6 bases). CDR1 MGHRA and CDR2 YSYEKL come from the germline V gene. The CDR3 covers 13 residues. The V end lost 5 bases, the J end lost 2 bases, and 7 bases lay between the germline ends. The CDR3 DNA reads TGCGCCAGCAGCGAGGGGGCTGGAAACACCATATATTTT. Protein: CASSEGAGNTIYF.

Written as DNA, the CDR3 is TGTGCCAGCAGCTTAGACCAGGCGTCTGGAAACACCATATATTTT. It translates to CASSLDQASGNTIYF. This sequence joins TRBV7-2 and TRBJ1-3; no definite D call. The V end was cut by 1 base, the J end by 1 base, with 8 bases between. Per the germline V gene, CDR1 is SGHTA and CDR2 is FQGNSA. This CDR3 is built from 15 residues.

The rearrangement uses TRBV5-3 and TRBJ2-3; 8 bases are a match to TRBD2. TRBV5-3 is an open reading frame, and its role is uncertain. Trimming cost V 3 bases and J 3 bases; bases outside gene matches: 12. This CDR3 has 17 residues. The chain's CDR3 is CARSSPGSGVATDTQYF. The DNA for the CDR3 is TGTGCCAGAAGCTCCCCGGGTAGCGGGGTGGCTACAGATACGCAGTATTTT.

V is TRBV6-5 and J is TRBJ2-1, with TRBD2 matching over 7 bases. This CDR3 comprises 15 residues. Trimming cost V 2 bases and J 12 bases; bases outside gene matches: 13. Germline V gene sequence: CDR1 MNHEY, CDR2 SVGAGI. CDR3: CASSYLYSEREGQFF. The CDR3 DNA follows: TGTGCCAGCAGTTACCTCTACTCCGAGAGGGAGGGGCAGTTCTTC.

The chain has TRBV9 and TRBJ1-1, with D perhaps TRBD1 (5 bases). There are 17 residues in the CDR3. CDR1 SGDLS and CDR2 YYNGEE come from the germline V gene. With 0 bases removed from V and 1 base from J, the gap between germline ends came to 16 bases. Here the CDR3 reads CASSVEFREGSNTEAFF. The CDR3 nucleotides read TGTGCCAGCAGCGTAGAATTTAGGGAGGGGTCGAACACTGAAGCTTTCTTT.

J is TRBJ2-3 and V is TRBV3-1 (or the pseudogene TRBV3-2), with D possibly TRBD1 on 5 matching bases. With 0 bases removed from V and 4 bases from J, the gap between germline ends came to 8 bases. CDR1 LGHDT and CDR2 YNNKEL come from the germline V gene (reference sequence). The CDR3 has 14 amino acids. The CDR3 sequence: CASSQDFRADTQYF. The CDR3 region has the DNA TGTGCCAGCAGCCAAGATTTCAGGGCAGATACGCAGTATTTT.

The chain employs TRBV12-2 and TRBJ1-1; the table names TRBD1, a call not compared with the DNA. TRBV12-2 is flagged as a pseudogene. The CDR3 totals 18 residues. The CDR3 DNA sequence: TGTGCAAGTCGCTTAGTATCCTGCCTGGGACATCGGAACACTGAAGCTTTCTTT. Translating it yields CASRLVSCLGHRNTEAFF.

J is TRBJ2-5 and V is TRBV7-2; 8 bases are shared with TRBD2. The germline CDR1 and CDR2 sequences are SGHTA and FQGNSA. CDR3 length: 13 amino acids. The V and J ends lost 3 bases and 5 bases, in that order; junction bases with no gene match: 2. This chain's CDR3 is CASSFQRGETQYF. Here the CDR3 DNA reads TGTGCCAGCAGCTTTCAGCGGGGGGAGACCCAGTACTTC.